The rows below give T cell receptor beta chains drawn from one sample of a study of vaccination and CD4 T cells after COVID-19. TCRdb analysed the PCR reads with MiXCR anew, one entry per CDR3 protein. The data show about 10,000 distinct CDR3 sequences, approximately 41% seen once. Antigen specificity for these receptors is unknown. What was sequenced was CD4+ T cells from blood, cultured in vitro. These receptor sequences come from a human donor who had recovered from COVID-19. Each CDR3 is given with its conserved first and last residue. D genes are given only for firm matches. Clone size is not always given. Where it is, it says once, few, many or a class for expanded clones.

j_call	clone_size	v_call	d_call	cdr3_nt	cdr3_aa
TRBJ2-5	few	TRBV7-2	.	TGTGCCAGCAGCTTAGGTAGGGGGGTTCCAGAGACCCAGTACTTC	CASSLGRGVPETQYF
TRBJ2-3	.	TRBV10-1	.	TGCGCCAGCGAGGACAGTACGTTAGCAACGCAGTATTTT	CASEDSTLATQYF
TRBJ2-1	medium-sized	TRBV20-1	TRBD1	TGCAGTGCTAGAGATCGGACAGGGTACAATGAGCAGTTCTTC	CSARDRTGYNEQFF
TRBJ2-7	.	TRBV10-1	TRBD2	TGCGCCAGCAGTTCTGGACTAGCGGGAGGGTACGAGCAGTACTTC	CASSSGLAGGYEQYF
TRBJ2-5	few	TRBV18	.	TGTGCCAGCTCACCCGGGACGTCAGAGACCCAGTACTTC	CASSPGTSETQYF
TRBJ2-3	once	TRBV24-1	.	TGTGCCACCAGTGAAAAGGGATCCACAGATACGCAGTATTTT	CATSEKGSTDTQYF
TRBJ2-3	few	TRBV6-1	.	TGTGCCAGCAGTGAATACAAAAAAGATACGCAGTATTTT	CASSEYKKDTQYF
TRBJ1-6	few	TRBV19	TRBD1	TGTGCCAGTAGCCCCCGACCGGGACAGGGCTCACCCCTCCACTTT	CASSPRPGQGSPLHF
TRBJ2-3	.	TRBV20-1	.	TGCAGTGCCCTGACTAGAACAGATACGCAGTATTTT	CSALTRTDTQYF
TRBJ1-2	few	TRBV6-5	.	TGTGCCAGCAGTTCCCAGGGCCATGGCTACACCTTC	CASSSQGHGYTF
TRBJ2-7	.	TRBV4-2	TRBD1	TGTGCCAGCAGCCATGGTGGACAGGGGGCGGACGAGCAGTACTTC	CASSHGGQGADEQYF
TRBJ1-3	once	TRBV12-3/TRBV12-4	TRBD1	TGTGCCAGCAGTCCGGGACAGAGAAGCTCTGGAAACACCATATATTTT	CASSPGQRSSGNTIYF
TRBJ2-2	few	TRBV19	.	TGTGCCAGTAGACCGCCGACAGACAACGGGGAGCTGTTTTTT	CASRPPTDNGELFF
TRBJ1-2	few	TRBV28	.	TGTGCCAGCAGTCTAACGGGGAATAACTATGGCTACACCTTC	CASSLTGNNYGYTF
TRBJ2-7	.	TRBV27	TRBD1	TGTGCCAGCAGCCTCCGGGACAGTTCACCGGAGCAGTACTTC	CASSLRDSSPEQYF
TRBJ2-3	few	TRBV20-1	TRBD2	TGCAGTGCGCTCCCTAGCGGGTCCTTCACAGATACGCAGTATTTT	CSALPSGSFTDTQYF
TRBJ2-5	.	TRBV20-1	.	TGCAGTGCGCTCTTCGGTCAAGAGACCCAGTACTTC	CSALFGQETQYF
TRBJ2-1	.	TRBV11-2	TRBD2	TGTGCCAGCAGCTTAATGAGGCGGGGGGGTAGAAATGAGCAGTTCTTC	CASSLMRRGGRNEQFF
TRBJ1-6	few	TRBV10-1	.	TGCGCCAGCAGTCCCGGGACCAGGGATTCACCCCTCCACTTT	CASSPGTRDSPLHF
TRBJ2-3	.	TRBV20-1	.	TGCAGTGCTAGAAGGCCCGAGCGGGCTAGCACAGATACGCAGTATTTT	CSARRPERASTDTQYF
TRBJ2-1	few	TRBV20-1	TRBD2	TGCAGTTCCATTCTAGCGGGAGGAAGAAATGAGCAGTTCTTC	CSSILAGGRNEQFF
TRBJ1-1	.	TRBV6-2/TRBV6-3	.	TGTGCCAGCAGCCTAAGCGGTCCTGAAGCTTTCTTT	CASSLSGPEAFF
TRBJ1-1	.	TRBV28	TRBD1	TGTGCCAGCAGTACAGGGGGGTGGACTGAAGCTTTCTTT	CASSTGGWTEAFF
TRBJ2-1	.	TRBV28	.	TGTGCCAGCAGTTGGGGCAAGGATGAGCAGTTCTTC	CASSWGKDEQFF
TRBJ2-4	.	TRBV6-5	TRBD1	TGTGCCAGCAGTTACAGGACAGGGTCTAGCATTCAGTACTTC	CASSYRTGSSIQYF
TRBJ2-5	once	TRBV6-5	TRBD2	TGTGCCAGCAGTTATTCCCGGACTAGCGGGAGGATGGGGGAGACCCAGTACTTC	CASSYSRTSGRMGETQYF
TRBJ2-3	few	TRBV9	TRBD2	TGTGCCAGCAGCCGGGACGGGGGGGCCGCAGATACGCAGTATTTT	CASSRDGGAADTQYF
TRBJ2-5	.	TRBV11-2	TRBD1	TGTGCCAGCAGCTTAGCCAGGGGGCAGGAGACCCAGTACTTC	CASSLARGQETQYF
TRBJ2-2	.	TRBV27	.	TGTGCCAGCAGTCCACGGCGGGTGGAGGGCGGGGAGCTGTTTTTT	CASSPRRVEGGELFF
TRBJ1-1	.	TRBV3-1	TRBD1	TGTGCCAGCAGCCAAGACTGGACAGGGGGCCATCGTACTGAAGCTTTCTTT	CASSQDWTGGHRTEAFF
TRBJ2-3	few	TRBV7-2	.	TGTGCCAGCAGCTTAGACAGCCTAGGCGGCAGAGATACGCAGTATTTT	CASSLDSLGGRDTQYF
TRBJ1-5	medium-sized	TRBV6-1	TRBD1	TGTGCCAGCAGTGGCCGGGACAGGGTCTCGTCCCAGCATTTT	CASSGRDRVSSQHF
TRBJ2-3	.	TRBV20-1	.	TGCAGTGCCCCGGGGCGGCTCGGAGATACGCAGTATTTT	CSAPGRLGDTQYF
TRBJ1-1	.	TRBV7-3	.	TGTGCCAGCAGCTTAACGCCGGGGGGGGCGGAAGCTTTCTTT	CASSLTPGGAEAFF
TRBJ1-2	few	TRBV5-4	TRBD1	TGTGCCAGCAGCTTTGACAGGGGGCTTGATGGCTACACCTTC	CASSFDRGLDGYTF
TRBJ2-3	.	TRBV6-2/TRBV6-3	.	TGTGCCAGCAGTTACGGCGGGGCGATTAGCACAGATACGCAGTATTTT	CASSYGGAISTDTQYF
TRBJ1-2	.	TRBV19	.	TGTGCCAGTAGTATTCTCTATCCCTATGGCTACACCTTC	CASSILYPYGYTF